The rows below give T cell receptor beta chains drawn from one sample of a study of neoadjuvant anti-PD-1 for oral cavity cancer. Produced via immunoSEQ multiplex PCR; TCRdb's table is partial and in-frame only. The table has fewer than 8,000 clones, roughly 57% seen once. Sequencing was performed on PBMCs, taken after nivolumab (anti-PD-1) treatment. These receptor sequences come from a person aged 40 to 85 with oral cavity squamous cell carcinoma. The CDR3 runs from the conserved cysteine through the conserved F or W.

v_gene	j_gene	CDR3aa
TRBV6-1	TRBJ1-1	CASSEGTGVTSEAFF
TRBV9	TRBJ2-2	CASSATTGLNTGELFF
TRBV11-1	TRBJ2-2	CASSLQGRGDTGELFF
TRBV5-1	TRBJ2-1	CASSLEASGGVQFF
TRBV27	TRBJ1-5	CASSRAGDQPQHF
TRBV4-3	TRBJ1-3	CASSQDILRGGNTIYF
TRBV30	TRBJ2-5	CAWTLAGGNMKTQYF
TRBV7-9	TRBJ1-2	CASQGGNYGYTF
TRBV5-1	TRBJ2-3	CASSSGLAGGLDTQYF
TRBV7-9	TRBJ1-1	CASSLGGRTDTEAFF
TRBV4-3	TRBJ2-2	CASSQAGTFTGELFF
TRBV7-9	TRBJ1-1	CASSVGRALNTEAFF
TRBV19	TRBJ1-5	CASRRDRDGSNQPQHF
TRBV6-5	TRBJ1-4	CASSFTGVSTNEKLFF
TRBV4-2	TRBJ2-7	CASSQELGPPYEQYF
TRBV7-8	TRBJ2-3	CASSLVNPGLAVADTQYF
TRBV27	TRBJ1-3	CASSLDSGNTIYF
TRBV9	TRBJ1-2	CASSVVPGGSGYTF
TRBV9	TRBJ1-1	CASSVEGAGTEAFF
TRBV7-9	TRBJ2-6	CASSLDGQGVGVLTF